One T cell receptor beta chain is described in this entry. This table comes from immunoSEQ multiplex PCR, and its TCRdb copy is limited to in-frame clones, with some not included. The sample has around 300,000 clones; around 88% are singletons. CDR1 and CDR2 from the germline V gene are MNHEY and SMNVEV (reference sequence). The V and J ends lost 6 bases and 7 bases, in that order; junction bases with no gene match: 3. There are 12 residues in the CDR3. The record originates from a study of blood T cell repertoires in COVID-19. The chain employs TRBV27 and TRBJ1-5; 7 nucleotides align to TRBD1. The sequenced material came from peripheral blood. The sequence derives from a woman aged 25-40 years with COVID-19, enrolled during active disease. CDR3 sequence (DNA): TGTGCCAGCAGAGGAGGGGGCCAGCCCCAGCATTTT. Translating it yields CASRGGGQPQHF.